The clone carrying this TCR beta chain came up many times. Combining iRepertoire HTBI primers with Arm-PCR of CDR3 regions, the authors built TCR beta libraries. TCRdb reanalysed the multiplex PCR reads using MiXCR and keeps one entry per CDR3 protein. The sample yields a few hundred thousand distinct CDR3 sequences, 16% seen once. The time point is: newly diagnosed GD, antithyroid drugs for less than 3 months. PBMCs were the source of the RNA used for TCR sequencing. The source of the sample is a study of regulatory T cells in long-lasting Graves disease. Study-level information: Freshly diagnosed Graves' patients had used antithyroid drugs for under 3 months.

The germline V and J ends were trimmed by 0 bases and 2 bases, with 6 bases remaining between them. Per germline, CDR1 MNHNY and CDR2 SVGAGI (reference sequence). The CDR3 has 14 residues. These data also formed part of another study, on T cells in Graves' hyperthyroidism and ophthalmopathy.

This sequence joins TRBV6-6 and TRBJ2-3, with D uncertain. Here the sequenced sample was peripheral blood mononuclear cells (PBMCs), taken at new diagnosis, from a patient treated with antithyroid drugs. The clonotype originates from a woman under 30 with Graves disease. CDR3 sequence reads: CASSYSGYTDTQYF. CDR3 sequence (DNA): TGTGCCAGCAGTTACTCGGGCTACACAGATACGCAGTATTTT.